These 13 T cell receptor beta chains were all obtained from the same sample, sequenced in a study of PD-1 and CTLA-4 blockade in melanoma. Measured with immunoSEQ multiplex PCR; TCRdb has only the in-frame clones, and not every one. There are under 40,000 clones in the sample; about 85% occur only once, and approximately 6.4% lies in the top ten. The material sequenced was CD8+ T cells from peripheral blood, taken from a patient given anti-PD-1 treatment. These receptors were obtained from a human donor with melanoma.

The rearrangement joins TRBV28 to TRBJ1-1; D gene ambiguous. CDR1 is MDHEN and CDR2 is SYDVKM in the germline V gene. The CDR3 extends over 17 amino acids. The V end was cut by 6 bases, the J end by 0 bases, with 20 bases between. This chain's CDR3 is CASRGRSFTGLNTEAFF. The CDR3 DNA follows: TGTGCCAGCAGAGGCCGATCGTTCACGGGGTTGAACACTGAAGCTTTCTTT.

The chain recombines TRBV6-6 with TRBJ2-1; 7 bases align to TRBD1. Per the germline V gene, CDR1 is MNHNY and CDR2 is SVGAGI (reference sequence). The CDR3 contains 14 residues. J gave up 2 bases and V 6 bases, and 4 bases lay outside the gene matches. The CDR3 loop is CASSPTGTYNEQFF. CDR3 nucleotides: TGTGCCAGCAGCCCGACAGGGACCTACAATGAGCAGTTCTTC.

The gene calls are TRBV15 and TRBJ1-1; D remains unclear. The length of the CDR3 is 13 residues. V lost 1 base and J lost 3, with 6 bases in between. Germline assignment: CDR1 LNHNV and CDR2 YYDKDF (reference sequence). CDR3 residues: CATSRAGDTEAFF. CDR3 sequence (DNA): TGTGCCACCAGCAGAGCCGGGGACACTGAAGCTTTCTTT. Complete variable domain (other parts from reference TRBV15 and TRBJ1-1): DAMVIQNPRYQVTQFGKPVTLSCSQTLNHNVMYWYQQKSSQAPKLLFHYYDKDFNNEADTPDNFQSRRPNTSFCFLDIRSPGLGDTAMYLCATSRAGDTEAFFGQGTRLTVV.

The chain couples TRBV27 to TRBJ1-2; D ambiguous. Deletions cut 2 bases from V and 5 bases from J, with 9 bases between. The CDR3 extends over 13 amino acids. Germline V gene sequence: CDR1 MNHEY, CDR2 SMNVEV (reference sequence). CDR3 loop: CASSLGGSYGYTF. DNA of the CDR3: TGTGCCAGCAGTTTAGGAGGGTCTTATGGCTACACCTTC.

This clone has more than one count but fewer than ten. The gene calls are TRBV2 and TRBJ1-5; 8 bases match TRBD1. This CDR3 has 15 amino acids. With V trimmed by 7 bases and J by 2 bases, 7 bases remained unmatched. CDR1 and CDR2 from the germline V gene are SNHLY and FYNNEI. The CDR3 DNA reads as TGTGCCAGCACCTCGGAGGGACAGGGCAATCAGCCCCAGCATTTT. This translates into CASTSEGQGNQPQHF.

The chain couples TRBV4-1 to TRBJ1-6; no firm D call. With 7 bases removed from V and 1 base from J, the gap between germline ends came to 14 bases. Germline V gene lookup returns CDR1 MGHRA and CDR2 YSYEKL. The CDR3 runs 16 residues. In DNA, the CDR3 is TGCGCCAGCAAGATTGAAGAGGGATCCTATAATTCACCCCTCCACTTT. This encodes CASKIEEGSYNSPLHF.

This rearrangement joins TRBV9 to TRBJ1-1; the D is unclear. The CDR3 length is 12 residues. The V gene's germline CDR1 is SGDLS and CDR2 YYNGEE. V lost 3 bases and J 0 bases, leaving 3 bases between the germline ends. The CDR3 bases are TGTGCCAGCAGCGCTATGAACACTGAAGCTTTCTTT. Translation gives CASSAMNTEAFF.

This chain uses TRBV2 with TRBJ1-4; D uncertain. The germline gives CDR1 SNHLY, CDR2 FYNNEI. V gave up 6 bases and J gave up 9 bases, with 11 bases separating them. The CDR3 covers 12 residues. The CDR3 spells CASSDISKKLFF. Here the CDR3 DNA reads TGTGCCAGCAGCGACATTTCGAAAAAACTGTTTTTT. The whole variable domain, remainder taken from reference TRBV2 and TRBJ1-4, is EPEVTQTPSHQVTQMGQEVILRCVPISNHLYFYWYRQILGQKVEFLVSFYNNEISEKSEIFDDQFSVERPDGSNFTLKIRSTKLEDSAMYFCASSDISKKLFFGSGTQLSVL.

Comments on this clone: Because the CDR3's place on the DNA is in doubt, the DNA is left out and the CDR3 is given as listed by TCRdb. The chain combines TRBV7-6 with TRBJ2-7; the tabulated D call, TRBD2, remains unverified against the DNA. The CDR3 spans 14 residues, counting both ends. The germline gives CDR1 SGHVS, CDR2 FNYEAQ. The chain's CDR3 is CASSFGPGNYEQYF.

This clone was detected a few times. The chain joins TRBV5-6 to TRBJ2-7; D is uncertain. Looked up from germline, CDR1 is SGHDT and CDR2 is YYEEEE. CDR3 length: 11 amino acids. The ends were cut back, 3 bases at V and 3 bases at J, with 4 bases in the middle. The CDR3, as DNA: TGTGCCAGCAGCTGGGGCTACGAGCAGTACTTC. Translating it yields CASSWGYEQYF.

The chain couples TRBV27 to TRBJ2-1; D is possibly TRBD1 or TRBD2 (5 bases each). CDR3 length equals 14 residues. Germline CDR1 MNHEY, CDR2 SMNVEV (reference sequence). Between the trimmed V and J ends, which lost 2 bases and 8 bases, there was a span of 13 bases. The CDR3 coding sequence is TGTGCCAGCAGTTTAGGAGGTAGGGGTGATGAGCAGTTCTTC. This sequence encodes CASSLGGRGDEQFF.

This clone appeared a single time. V gene TRBV28 combines with J gene TRBJ1-5, with TRBD1 matching over 7 bases. J was trimmed by 6 bases and V by 1 base; bases with no gene match: 6. The CDR3 sequence is 15 residues long. Per the germline V gene, CDR1 is MDHEN and CDR2 is SYDVKM. In nucleotides, the CDR3 is TGTGCCAGCAGTTTATTACGGGAGGGGGCTCAGCCCCAGCATTTT. This codes for CASSLLREGAQPQHF.

This clone was found a few times. The rearrangement uses TRBV4-1 and TRBJ1-2; 9 bases are a match to TRBD1. V dropped 3 bases and J dropped 3; count of bases not matched to a gene: 2. The length of the CDR3 is 14 residues. The germline gives CDR1 MGHRA, CDR2 YSYEKL. CDR3 loop: CASSQRTGDYGYTF. DNA for the CDR3: TGCGCCAGCAGCCAGAGGACAGGGGACTATGGCTACACCTTC.